The 25 T cell receptor beta chains listed next were all sequenced from one sample in a study of tumor-infiltrating lymphocytes in primary liver carcinoma. RNA isolated from unsorted whole blood supplied the blood RNA, with germline DNA also extracted. Constant-region priming of approximately 500 ng total RNA yielded TCR beta cDNA. Three-round nested multiplex PCR performed with slightly modified ARM-PCR produced the TCR beta libraries. Researchers ran the first two PCR rounds for roughly 11 cycles each with TRBV1-TRBV30 forward primers and a C-beta reverse primer. From the multiplex PCR reads, TCRdb called clonotypes with MiXCR, one entry per CDR3 protein. In the table there are over 250,000 distinct CDR3 sequences, approximately 54% of which are singletons. Material: peripheral blood. These TCRs come from a woman in her twenties or thirties with primary liver carcinoma and hepatitis B virus infection.

The chain uses TRBV6-5 and TRBJ2-5, with 7 bases lining up with TRBD2. From germline, CDR1 is MNHEY and CDR2 SVGAGI. Losses at the gene ends were 0 bases for V and 6 bases for J; bases not matched to a gene: 4. The CDR3 totals 14 residues. CDR3 sequence reads: CASSYSGGGKTQYF. CDR3 nucleotides: TGTGCCAGCAGTTACTCTGGGGGGGGGAAGACCCAGTACTTC.

The chain employs TRBV7-9 and TRBJ2-7; maybe TRBD1 (6 bases). The CDR3 contains 16 residues. V shed 2 bases and J shed 2 bases, with 16 bases lying between them. Looked up from germline, CDR1 is SEHNR and CDR2 is FQNEAQ (reference sequence). CDR3 sequence reads: CASSLLGASSTYEQYF. The DNA of the CDR3 is TGTGCCAGCAGCTTATTGGGGGCAAGTTCAACCTACGAGCAGTACTTC.

This clonotype was seen more than once but under ten times. This chain connects TRBV6-2 or TRBV6-3 to TRBJ1-5, with D maybe TRBD1 (6 bases). Germline V CDR1 and CDR2: MNHEY, SVGEGT. This CDR3 comprises 14 residues. V lost 6 bases and J lost 6, with 15 bases in between. The CDR3 bases are TGTGCCAGCAGCCACGGGGGGCTGTGTCAGCCCCAGCATTTT. Translation gives CASSHGGLCQPQHF.

This chain links TRBV28 with TRBJ2-7; D may be TRBD1 (5 bases). Trimming took off 6 bases at V and 2 bases at J, with 14 bases between the two ends. The CDR3 contains 14 residues. Germline CDR1 MDHEN, CDR2 SYDVKM. The CDR3 region has the DNA TGTGCCAGCAGGTCATGGGGCAGCCCCTACGAGCAGTACTTC. Protein product: CASRSWGSPYEQYF.

V and J are TRBV6-1 and TRBJ1-6, with 11 bases that match TRBD1. Germline CDR1 is MNHNS and CDR2 is SASEGT. Trimming at V came to 10 bases and at J to 7 bases, leaving 9 bases not matched to a gene. The CDR3 consists of 15 residues. This CDR3 is CAIRTGGRENSPLHF. In DNA, the CDR3 is TGTGCCATCAGGACAGGGGGCAGGGAAAATTCACCCCTCCACTTT.

This chain connects TRBV24-1 to TRBJ1-1; 7 nucleotides align to TRBD1. Germline assignment: CDR1 KGHDR and CDR2 SFDVKD. V shed 9 bases, J shed 4 bases, and the junction held 7 bases outside the gene matches. CDR3 size: 13 residues. Here the CDR3 reads CATSRAGGTEAFF. Written as DNA, the CDR3 is TGTGCCACCTCTCGGGCAGGGGGCACTGAAGCTTTCTTT.

For this clonotype: The junction shows a germline mismatch at one end, possibly a read error. This chain links TRBV6-1 with TRBJ2-7; the D is unclear. CDR3 size: 14 residues. CDR1 MNHNS and CDR2 SASEGT come from the germline V gene. The CDR3 sequence: CVSTTTSSSYEQYF. DNA for the CDR3: TGTGTCAGCACCACGACCTCAAGCTCCTACGAGCAGTACTTC.

In regard to this clonotype: A clone one base away is much larger, so this may be a read error. The CDR3 spells CSLDIYNEQYF. CDR3 DNA: TGCAGCCTTGATATTTACAACGAGCAGTACTTC. The chain is built from TRBV29-1 and TRBJ2-7; no definite D call. Germline values: CDR1 SQVTM, CDR2 ANQGSEA. The CDR3 extends over 11 amino acids.

A remark on this clonotype: A much larger clone lies a single base off, so this may be a read error. The chain is built from TRBV6-5 and TRBJ1-6; the D gene is possibly TRBD1 (6 bases). Germline CDR1 reads MNHEY; CDR2 reads SVGAGI. The CDR3 spans 14 residues. In DNA form, the CDR3 reads TGTGCCAACAGTTACCGGGGGGCAGGATCACCCCTCCACTTT. Translating gives CANSYRGAGSPLHF.

Comment on this clonotype: A read error may account for a junction end that differs from germline. J is TRBJ1-6 and V is TRBV12-3 or TRBV12-4, with D uncertain. CDR3 length equals 12 residues. CDR3 amino acids: CASALPNSSLHF. Here the CDR3 DNA reads TGTGCCAGCGCTCTCCCCAATTCATCCCTCCACTTT.

Concerning this clonotype: An end of the junction differs from the germline gene, which may be a read error. The chain employs TRBV5-5 and TRBJ2-6; 8 nucleotides agree with TRBD1. Looked up from germline, CDR1 is SGHKS and CDR2 is YYEKEE (reference sequence). This CDR3 is built from 15 residues. CDR3 in amino acids: CPSSLGTGGANALTF. The CDR3 nucleotides read TGTCCCAGCAGCTTGGGGACAGGTGGGGCCAACGCCCTGACTTTC. Full variable domain (remainder filled in from reference TRBV5-5 and TRBJ2-6): DAGVTQSPTHLIKTRGQQVTLRCSPISGHKSVSWYQQVLGQGPQFIFQYYEKEERGRGNFPDRFSARQFPNYSSELNVNALLLGDSALYLCPSSLGTGGANALTFGAGSRLTVL.

This clonotype turned up a few times. The rearrangement joins TRBV5-5 to TRBJ2-3; possible D gene TRBD2, 6 bases. CDR3 length equals 15 residues. Trimming removed 1 base from V and 3 bases from J, with 12 bases in between. Germline-derived CDR1 and CDR2 are SGHKS and YYEKEE (reference sequence). The CDR3 protein is CASSLPGTGTDTQYF. CDR3 DNA sequence: TGTGCCAGCAGCTTGCCCGGGACTGGAACAGATACGCAGTATTTT. Complete variable domain (other parts from reference TRBV5-5 and TRBJ2-3): DAGVTQSPTHLIKTRGQQVTLRCSPISGHKSVSWYQQVLGQGPQFIFQYYEKEERGRGNFPDRFSARQFPNYSSELNVNALLLGDSALYLCASSLPGTGTDTQYFGPGTRLTVL.

Only one count was recorded for this clonotype. No conserved phenylalanine or tryptophan ends this CDR3, so it is likely a read error. This chain joins TRBV6-6 and TRBJ2-1; no reliable D call. Trimming removed 7 bases from V and 0 bases from J, with 7 bases in between. The CDR3 covers 13 residues. Germline V gives CDR1 MNHNY, CDR2 SVGAGI (reference sequence). The CDR3 spells CASIGSSYNEQFL. CDR3 in DNA: TGTGCCAGCATCGGAAGCTCCTACAATGAGCAGTTCTTA.

The chain is built from TRBV29-1 and TRBJ1-1; D may be TRBD1 (6 bases). From germline, CDR1 is SQVTM and CDR2 ANQGSEA. CDR3 length: 13 amino acids. V lost 6 bases to trimming and J lost 4 bases, with 15 bases between them. The CDR3 loop reads CSVNRTEATEAFF. The CDR3 bases are TGCAGCGTAAACAGGACAGAGGCCACTGAAGCTTTCTTT.

V is TRBV7-8 and J is TRBJ2-5, with D unresolved. The V gene's germline CDR1 is SGHVS and CDR2 FQNEAQ. V was trimmed by 5 bases and J by 1 base, leaving 8 bases between them. CDR3 length: 13 residues. The CDR3 DNA follows: TGTGCCAGCAGCCCTCTCTCCCAAGAGACCCAGTACTTC. It encodes CASSPLSQETQYF.

This clonotype was counted between two and nine times. The V gene is TRBV6-5, the J gene TRBJ2-1; 7 bases are a match to TRBD1. Germline CDR1 MNHEY, CDR2 SVGAGI. The CDR3 length is 18 residues. Losses at the gene ends were 8 bases for V and 0 bases for J; bases not matched to a gene: 16. CDR3 sequence reads: CASFSPSTGLSSYNEQFF. For the CDR3, the DNA is TGTGCCAGCTTTTCCCCCTCGACAGGGCTTAGCTCCTACAATGAGCAGTTCTTC.

The V call is TRBV14, the J call TRBJ2-7; TRBD2 matches at 12 bases. V shed 2 bases, J shed 6 bases, and the junction held 20 bases outside the gene matches. Germline CDR1 and CDR2: SGHDN and FVKESK. The length of the CDR3 is 20 residues. The CDR3 nucleotides are TGTGCCAGCAGCCAATCATCAAGGGCCCAGACTAGCGGGAGTACACGCGAGCAGTACTTC. Protein: CASSQSSRAQTSGSTREQYF. The whole variable domain, filled in from reference TRBV14 and TRBJ2-7, reads EAGVTQFPSHSVIEKGQTVTLRCDPISGHDNLYWYRRVMGKEIKFLLHFVKESKQDESGMPNNRFLAERTGGTYSTLKVQPAELEDSGVYFCASSQSSRAQTSGSTREQYFGPGTRLTVT.

This clonotype was found a few times. The gene calls are TRBV6-2 or TRBV6-3 and TRBJ2-7; unclear D gene. CDR1 is MNHEY and CDR2 is SVGEGT in the germline V gene. V was shortened by 11 bases and J by 0 bases, with 5 bases between the two germline ends. CDR3 size: 10 residues. The CDR3 DNA follows: TGTGCCGGAGACTCCTACGAGCAGTACTTC. This translates into CAGDSYEQYF.

Note on this clonotype: One end of the junction varies from germline; a read error may be responsible. The chain combines TRBV11-2 with TRBJ2-7, with D possibly matching TRBD2 (6 bases). Germline assignment: CDR1 SGHAT and CDR2 FQNNGV. The length of the CDR3 is 14 residues. CDR3 residues: CTSNLDAGRYEQYF. CDR3 coding DNA: TGTACCAGCAACCTAGATGCGGGGCGCTACGAGCAGTACTTC.

This clonotype was seen just once. As the CDR3 is not closed by the conserved phenylalanine or tryptophan, this likely results from a read error. V usage is TRBV11-2 and J usage is TRBJ2-1; D ambiguous. The CDR3 totals 14 residues. Between the trimmed V and J ends, which lost 8 bases and 2 bases, there was a span of 13 bases. In germline, CDR1 is SGHAT, CDR2 FQNNGV. This CDR3 reads CASHDRRPYNEQFL. CDR3 nucleotides: TGTGCCAGCCATGACCGCCGCCCCTACAATGAGCAGTTCCTC.

This clonotype was observed a handful of times. This chain joins TRBV5-6 and TRBJ2-2; D tentatively reads TRBD1 or TRBD2 (6 bases each). Trimming stripped 3 bases from V and 2 bases from J, with 14 bases between. CDR3 size: 16 residues. The germline V gene encodes CDR1 SGHDT and CDR2 YYEEEE. In nucleotides, the CDR3 is TGTGCCAGCAGCTGGGGAGGACAGTTTAACACCGGGGAGCTGTTTTTT. Its protein is CASSWGGQFNTGELFF.

Worth noting for this clonotype: An end of the junction does not agree with germline; a read error may underlie this. This chain joins TRBV7-8 and TRBJ2-6, with TRBD1 as a possible D gene (5 bases). Germline CDR1 reads SGHVS; CDR2 reads FQNEAQ. The CDR3 runs 14 residues. The CDR3 coding sequence is TGTGCCAGCAGCTTTATCCCTGGGGCCAATGTCCTGACTTTC. Encoded protein: CASSFIPGANVLTF.

This chain connects TRBV6-6 to TRBJ2-2; tentatively, D is TRBD1 (6 bases). The length of the CDR3 is 14 residues. V lost 9 bases to trimming and J lost 1 base, with 12 bases between them. Germline V CDR1 and CDR2: MNHNY, SVGAGI (reference sequence). The CDR3 DNA reads as TGTGCCAGTAGTAAGGACAGGAACACCGGGGAGCTGTTTTTT. Amino acids: CASSKDRNTGELFF.

With regard to this clonotype: This could be a read error, since a much larger clone is one nucleotide away. The chain has TRBV6-2 or TRBV6-3 and TRBJ2-1, with TRBD2 matching over 10 bases. The CDR3 is 15 residues long. Germline CDR1 MNHEY, CDR2 SVGEGT. CDR3 DNA: TGTGCCAGCAAGGCTAGCGGGAGCTCCTACGATGAGCAGTTCTTC. Residues: CASKASGSSYDEQFF.

This clonotype was picked up a small number of times. This sequence joins TRBV30 and TRBJ1-4; D is ambiguous. The CDR3 length is 13 residues. Trimming shortened V by 1 base and J by 0 bases, and 3 bases separated the two germline ends. From germline, CDR1 is GTSNPN and CDR2 SVGIG (reference sequence). This CDR3 reads CAWSGATNEKLFF. Here the CDR3 DNA reads TGTGCCTGGAGTGGGGCAACTAATGAAAAACTGTTTTTT.